This record covers a single TCR beta chain. Sequenced by immunoSEQ multiplex PCR; TCRdb stores in-frame clones only, minus some. The profile shows about 660,000 clones, about 89% of them singletons. V was pared by 4 bases and J by 1 base, with 16 bases between. In germline, CDR1 is MNHEY, CDR2 SVGAGI. The CDR3 covers 16 residues. These data are taken from a study of shared T cell receptors in the human thymus. The sample also formed part of further work on human thymus T cells. That paper adds: Repertoires from thymus and blood appeared to show biased V and J gene usage.

This receptor was obtained from a boy under two years old with a congenital heart defect. Sequences were obtained from thymocytes. This chain links TRBV6-5 with TRBJ1-1; D might be TRBD1 (6 bases). The CDR3 sequence is CASSCGWDIQNTEAFF. DNA of the CDR3: TGTGCCAGCAGTTGTGGATGGGACATCCAGAACACTGAAGCTTTCTTT.